The 18 T cell receptor beta chains presented below share a single source sample, sequenced in a study of T-cell memory formation after mild COVID-19. In TCRdb, the 5' RACE reads were re-called with MiXCR into one record per CDR3 protein. The data hold a few hundred thousand distinct CDR3 sequences, with less than 25% observed a single time. The specimen sequenced was PBMCs or a T cell subset sorted from them (not recorded which). The receptor set was obtained from an adult woman who had mild COVID-19 (a few samples of this study predate the infection). Cell type and time point are not known.

This chain joins TRBV27 and TRBJ2-1; D gene ambiguous. CDR1 is MNHEY, CDR2 SMNVEV, per germline (reference sequence). V was clipped by 4 bases and J by 7 bases, with 14 bases between them. This CDR3 has 14 amino acids. Here the CDR3 reads CASSSSPTPNEQFF. The DNA for the CDR3 is TGTGCCAGCAGTTCTTCCCCCACCCCGAATGAGCAGTTCTTC.

In this sample, this clonotype turned up a few times. The chain carries TRBV12-3 or TRBV12-4 and TRBJ1-1; D gene unclear. The germline V and J ends were trimmed by 5 bases and 9 bases, with 10 bases remaining between them. The CDR3 runs to 11 residues. The CDR3 region is CASSPGPKAFF. The CDR3 DNA reads TGTGCCAGCAGTCCCGGGCCCAAAGCTTTCTTT.

There are a few counts of this clonotype. The rearrangement links TRBV5-5 to TRBJ2-3; TRBD1 matches at 8 bases. The CDR3 covers 16 residues. In germline, CDR1 is SGHKS, CDR2 YYEKEE (reference sequence). V shed 2 bases and J 3 bases; nucleotides not matched to a gene: 8. Written as DNA, the CDR3 is TGTGCCAGCAGCTTCGGGCAGGGGGCGAGGACAGATACGCAGTATTTT. Its translation is CASSFGQGARTDTQYF.

This clonotype is judged medium-sized. The V gene is TRBV5-1, the J gene TRBJ2-3; D is unclear. CDR3 length equals 14 residues. CDR1 is SGHRS, CDR2 YFSETQ, per germline. The V gene lost 2 bases and the J gene lost 2 bases, with 9 bases spanning the gap. CDR3 bases: TGCGCCAGCAGCTTTAGGCAGGCCACAGATACGCAGTATTTT. It codes for CASSFRQATDTQYF.

This clonotype was counted at least ten times. The rearrangement joins TRBV5-1 to TRBJ2-7; D may be TRBD1 or TRBD2 (5 bases each). The CDR3 covers 11 residues. Germline loops: CDR1 SGHRS, CDR2 YFSETQ. Trimming left V 7 bases short and J 5 bases short, with 10 bases between. The CDR3 DNA is TGCGCCAGCGGCCAGGGAGACGAGCAGTACTTC. This encodes CASGQGDEQYF.

This clonotype was counted between two and nine times. This chain joins TRBV29-1 and TRBJ1-1, with D unresolved. Trimming took 6 bases from V and 2 from J, leaving 10 bases between them. CDR1 SQVTM and CDR2 ANQGSEA come from the germline V gene. The CDR3 is made up of 12 amino acids. This CDR3 is CSVARRNTEAFF. The CDR3, as DNA: TGCAGCGTCGCAAGAAGAAACACTGAAGCTTTCTTT.

The J gene is TRBJ2-1, the V gene TRBV7-9, with 11 bases that match TRBD1. Trimming at V came to 1 base and at J to 8 bases, leaving 7 bases not matched to a gene. Germline CDR1 is SEHNR and CDR2 is FQNEAQ (reference sequence). The CDR3 loop spans 16 amino acids. For the CDR3, the DNA is TGTGCCAGCAGCTTAGGTGGGACAGGGGGTCGCTATGAGCAGTTCTTC. Translated, it gives CASSLGGTGGRYEQFF.

The table lists this clonotype with a few counts. The chain is built from TRBV7-9 and TRBJ2-1; the D is unclear. The CDR3 has 12 amino acids. CDR1 is SEHNR, CDR2 FQNEAQ, per germline (reference sequence). V lost 5 bases and J 10 bases, leaving 12 bases between the germline ends. The CDR3 spells CASSPPGREQFF. In DNA, the CDR3 is TGTGCCAGCAGCCCCCCGGGTAGGGAGCAGTTCTTC.

This clonotype has a count of ten or more. J is TRBJ2-1 and V is TRBV9; 7 bases agree with TRBD1. Trimming at V came to 3 bases and at J to 7 bases, leaving 10 bases not matched to a gene. The CDR3 totals 15 residues. Germline assignment: CDR1 SGDLS and CDR2 YYNGEE. The DNA for the CDR3 is TGTGCCAGCAGCGACGGGACAGTGGCTATAAATGAGCAGTTCTTC. Protein sequence: CASSDGTVAINEQFF. Variable domain in full (rest from reference TRBV9 and TRBJ2-1): DSGVTQTPKHLITATGQRVTLRCSPRSGDLSVYWYQQSLDQGLQFLIQYYNGEERAKGNILERFSAQQFPDLHSELNLSSLELGDSALYFCASSDGTVAINEQFFGPGTRLTVL.

The chain recombines TRBV12-3 or TRBV12-4 with TRBJ2-3, with TRBD2 matching 14 bases. There are 18 residues in the CDR3. V gave up 7 bases and J gave up 2 bases; unmatched junction bases: 11. CDR3 residues: CASTPTSGRALATDTQYF. CDR3 nucleotides: TGTGCCAGCACCCCGACTAGCGGGAGGGCCCTCGCCACAGATACGCAGTATTTT.

This clonotype was counted at least ten times. The rearrangement links TRBV12-3 or TRBV12-4 to TRBJ2-6; D ambiguous. The CDR3 is 13 amino acids. V was cut by 6 bases and J by 0 bases, with 3 bases left in between. In DNA form, the CDR3 reads TGTGCCAGCAGCGGCTCTGGGGCCAACGTCCTGACTTTC. It translates to CASSGSGANVLTF.

This chain connects TRBV25-1 to TRBJ2-7; no clear D. CDR3 length: 13 amino acids. The V end was cut by 3 bases, the J end by 4 bases, with 10 bases between. Germline lookup yields CDR1 MGHDK and CDR2 SYGVNS. CDR3 coding DNA: TGTGCCAGCAGTGATACAAGGGATTACGAGCAGTACTTC. Its protein is CASSDTRDYEQYF.

The chain employs TRBV19 and TRBJ2-7; D gene uncertain. The CDR3 has 11 amino acids. Trimming pared 10 bases from V and 3 bases from J, leaving 10 bases between. Germline CDR1 reads LNHDA; CDR2 reads SQIVND (reference sequence). This CDR3 is CATERGYEQYF. The CDR3 nucleotides are TGTGCCACCGAACGCGGCTACGAGCAGTACTTC.

The CDR3 nucleotides are TGTGCCAGCAGCGTCACAGGGGGCGCGGATCAGCCCCAGCATTTT. This encodes CASSVTGGADQPQHF. The rearrangement joins TRBV12-3 or TRBV12-4 to TRBJ1-5; the match to TRBD1 covers 9 bases. Losses at the gene ends were 6 bases for V and 5 bases for J; bases not matched to a gene: 8. CDR3 length equals 15 residues.

This clonotype was counted many times. The rearrangement uses TRBV5-4 and TRBJ1-1; perhaps TRBD1 as D (6 bases). V was cut by 4 bases and J by 0 bases, with 10 bases left in between. Germline CDR1 reads SGHNT; CDR2 reads YYREEE (reference sequence). The CDR3 length is 14 residues. This CDR3 is CASSQGQMNTEAFF. The CDR3, as DNA: TGTGCCAGCAGCCAAGGACAGATGAACACTGAAGCTTTCTTT. Filled out from reference TRBV5-4 and TRBJ1-1, the complete variable domain reads ETGVTQSPTHLIKTRGQQVTLRCSSQSGHNTVSWYQQALGQGPQFIFQYYREEENGRGNFPPRFSGLQFPNYSSELNVNALELDDSALYLCASSQGQMNTEAFFGQGTRLTVV.

The CDR3 spells CASSPPLWGAGANVLTF. The CDR3 region has the DNA TGTGCCAGCAGCCCCCCCTTATGGGGCGCTGGGGCCAACGTCCTGACTTTC. The rearrangement joins TRBV9 to TRBJ2-6, with D perhaps TRBD1 (5 bases). The germline V gene encodes CDR1 SGDLS and CDR2 YYNGEE. V was shortened by 4 bases and J by 2 bases, with 16 bases between the two germline ends. There are 17 residues in the CDR3.

This chain joins TRBV2 and TRBJ2-1; the match to TRBD2 covers 10 bases. The germline V gene encodes CDR1 SNHLY and CDR2 FYNNEI. With V trimmed by 1 base and J by 1 base, 1 base remained unmatched. The CDR3 is 16 amino acids. The chain's CDR3 is CASSEVSGRSYNEQFF. The CDR3 nucleotides read TGTGCCAGCAGTGAAGTTAGCGGGAGGTCCTACAATGAGCAGTTCTTC. Drawing the rest from reference TRBV2 and TRBJ2-1, the complete variable domain is EPEVTQTPSHQVTQMGQEVILRCVPISNHLYFYWYRQILGQKVEFLVSFYNNEISEKSEIFDDQFSVERPDGSNFTLKIRSTKLEDSAMYFCASSEVSGRSYNEQFFGPGTRLTVL.

The count of this clonotype is one. J is TRBJ2-2 and V is TRBV5-5; D unclear. Germline V gene sequence: CDR1 SGHKS, CDR2 YYEKEE (reference sequence). Trimming cost V 4 bases and J 7 bases, with 17 bases left between them. This CDR3 is built from 15 residues. CDR3 sequence (DNA): TGTGCCAGCAGCCCCGGGTGGTCTTGGGGCGGGGAGCTGTTTTTT. This translates into CASSPGWSWGGELFF. The full variable domain, in which reference TRBV5-5 and TRBJ2-2 provide the parts outside the CDR3, is DAGVTQSPTHLIKTRGQQVTLRCSPISGHKSVSWYQQVLGQGPQFIFQYYEKEERGRGNFPDRFSARQFPNYSSELNVNALLLGDSALYLCASSPGWSWGGELFFGEGSRLTVL.